Following are 2 T cell receptor beta chains from one sample sequenced in a study of T-cell reconstitution after alpha-beta-depleted transplantation in children. A library of TCRbeta sequences, prepared with unique molecular identifiers, was generated. MiXCR was run by TCRdb on the PCR reads, yielding one entry per CDR3 protein. Of 350,000 to 400,000 distinct CDR3 sequences listed, 13% are singletons. Material: PBMCs, obtained from the stem cell graft. All receptors derive from a human donor who donated a stem cell graft to a child with Fanconi anemia.

This clonotype came up a few times. This rearrangement joins TRBV7-2 to TRBJ2-7; D is tentatively TRBD1 or TRBD2 (5 bases each). In germline, CDR1 is SGHTA, CDR2 FQGNSA. This CDR3 comprises 15 residues. Trimming stripped 0 bases from V and 2 bases from J, with 11 bases between. CDR3 bases: TGTGCCAGCAGCTTAGCTGGGGGACCTACCTACGAGCAGTACTTC. Its translation is CASSLAGGPTYEQYF.

This rearrangement joins TRBV27 to TRBJ2-6; D remains unclear. Trimming removed 1 base from V and 4 bases from J, with 8 bases in between. Per the germline V gene, CDR1 is MNHEY and CDR2 is SMNVEV (reference sequence). The CDR3 covers 15 residues. The CDR3 is CASSLLSGGANVLTF. CDR3 DNA: TGTGCCAGCAGTTTATTATCCGGGGGGGCCAACGTCCTGACTTTC.